This T cell receptor beta chain was sequenced in a study of T cells after yellow fever vaccination. Study-wide results and caveats: Boosting was followed by the reappearance of most primary-vaccination clones (just under 98% CD4, about 90% CD8). By day 5 rather than day 15, the secondary response had peaked, though it was weaker. Only a small proportion of the clonotypes turned up in both the CD4 and the CD8 compartments, likely arising from convergent recombination.

The CDR3 sequence is 14 residues long. Germline lookup yields CDR1 SGHRS and CDR2 YFSETQ. V trimming: 2 bases; J trimming: 5 bases; junction bases outside the gene matches: 6. Comment on this clonotype: Its antigen is still unknown.

Synthesis of TCR cDNA relied on 5'RACE template switching, which attached a universal primer site and UMIs. TCRdb used MiXCR to reprocess the 5' RACE reads, holding one entry per CDR3 protein. This sample has 100,000 to 150,000 distinct CDR3 sequences; more than 7.5% occur once, and the top ten carry under 40%. The sequence came from a man aged 18 to 30 who received the YFV17D yellow fever vaccine. The sequences come from CD8+ T cells sorted from PBMCs, collected on the day of the yellow fever booster vaccination. The chain joins TRBV5-1 to TRBJ1-1; 7 bases fit TRBD1. Here the CDR3 DNA reads TGCGCCAGCAGCTTACAGGGGTTTTGGACTGAAGCTTTCTTT. Translating it yields CASSLQGFWTEAFF.